These T cell receptor beta chains were read from a single sample in a study of cytomegalovirus exposure and HLA in healthy donors. The assay was immunoSEQ multiplex PCR, and TCRdb's table has in-frame clones only and misses some. The sample includes around 140,000 clones, about 87% of them seen just once. The sequenced sample was PBMCs. Receptor source: a young woman in good health and CMV-seronegative. CDR3s include the opening cysteine and the closing phenylalanine or tryptophan. The D gene is left open where the match is weak. Only some rows state a clone size, as once, few, many or a class for expanded clones.

CDR3	DNA	J	V	size	D
CASSLGGGFQETQYF	TGTGCCAGCAGTTTAGGAGGAGGTTTCCAAGAGACCCAGTACTTC	TRBJ2-5	TRBV28	once	-
CASSLELALTYEQYF	TGTGCCAGCAGCTTAGAGCTAGCGTTGACCTACGAGCAGTACTTC	TRBJ2-7	TRBV7-2	-	-
CASSHRGQETQYF	TGCGCCAGCAGTCACAGGGGGCAAGAGACCCAGTACTTC	TRBJ2-5	TRBV5-1	-	TRBD1
CASSWTGQGYEQYF	TGTGCCAGCAGTTGGACAGGGCAGGGCTACGAGCAGTACTTC	TRBJ2-7	TRBV27	-	TRBD1
CASSRGGGQPQHF	TGTGCCAGCAGTCGGGGGGGAGGACAGCCCCAGCATTTT	TRBJ1-5	TRBV27	-	-
CASSPIGQGVPYEQYF	TGTGCCAGCAGTCCGATAGGACAGGGGGTCCCCTACGAGCAGTACTTC	TRBJ2-7	TRBV28	once	TRBD1
CASSFAGANYGYTF	TGTGCCAGCAGTTTTGCAGGGGCCAACTATGGCTACACCTTC	TRBJ1-2	TRBV27	-	-
CASSAGFGELFF	TGTGCCAGCAGCGCCGGTTTCGGGGAGCTGTTTTTT	TRBJ2-2	TRBV5-4	-	-
CASSVAVGELFF	TGTGCCAGCAGCGTAGCGGTAGGGGAGCTGTTTTTT	TRBJ2-2	TRBV9	-	-
CASSLLVRTRNTGELFF	TGTGCCAGCAGCTTATTGGTTCGGACACGGAACACCGGGGAGCTGTTTTTT	TRBJ2-2	TRBV7-2	-	-
CASSSPGSYNEQFF	TGTGCCAGCAGTTCACCGGGCTCCTACAATGAGCAGTTCTTC	TRBJ2-1	TRBV27	few	-